These 32 T cell receptor beta chains share one sample of origin, sequenced in a study of T cell responses to AZD1222 COVID-19 vaccine (dated by TCRdb to about 2021). Libraries were made using the immunoSEQ multiplex PCR assay. As stored in TCRdb, this immuneACCESS dataset retains in-frame rearrangements with V and J assigned. A fraction of the clones does not appear; measured against another copy, unresolved V genes explain less than half of the discrepancy, and the remainder lacks a known reason. For this sample the table gives 100,000 to 150,000 clones, of which roughly nine tenths were detected only once. About 1.6% of the sample lies in the top ten. The label giving this sample's time point can be read as: baseline before first vaccination. This specimen consisted of peripheral blood, obtained on day 0 of AZD1222 vaccination. Receptors originate from an adult in good health.

The rearrangement joins TRBV19 to TRBJ1-1, with TRBD1 as a possible D gene (5 bases). The CDR3 has 13 residues. Trimming took 9 bases from V and 1 from J, leaving 12 bases between them. Germline V lookup: CDR1 LNHDA, CDR2 SQIVND (reference sequence). The CDR3 DNA reads as TGTGCCAGCAAATCCGGGGCGAACACTGAAGCTTTCTTT. This translates into CASKSGANTEAFF.

The rearrangement uses TRBV11-2 and TRBJ2-5; D call uncertain. The CDR3 spans 11 residues. Deletions cut 1 base from V and 10 bases from J, with 7 bases between. The germline gives CDR1 SGHAT, CDR2 FQNNGV. The CDR3 loop reads CASSLAGHQYF. CDR3 sequence (DNA): TGTGCCAGCAGCTTAGCTGGGCACCAGTACTTC. Full variable domain (missing parts from reference TRBV11-2 and TRBJ2-5): EAGVAQSPRYKIIEKRQSVAFWCNPISGHATLYWYQQILGQGPKLLIQFQNNGVVDDSQLPKDRFSAERLKGVDSTLKIQPAKLEDSAVYLCASSLAGHQYFGPGTRLLVL.

The chain carries TRBV19 and TRBJ2-7, with D perhaps matching TRBD1 or TRBD2 (6 bases each). The V end lost 5 bases, the J end lost 3 bases, and 20 bases lay between the germline ends. Germline V gene sequence: CDR1 LNHDA, CDR2 SQIVND (reference sequence). This CDR3 has 16 residues. The CDR3 region has the DNA TGTGCCAGTAGTTTATTCGGCGGGACAAATTTCTACGAGCAGTACTTC. It is translated as CASSLFGGTNFYEQYF. Full variable domain (missing parts from reference TRBV19 and TRBJ2-7): DGGITQSPKYLFRKEGQNVTLSCEQNLNHDAMYWYRQDPGQGLRLIYYSQIVNDFQKGDIAEGYSVSREKKESFPLTVTSAQKNPTAFYLCASSLFGGTNFYEQYFGPGTRLTVT.

The chain is built from TRBV7-2 and TRBJ1-2; D is perhaps TRBD1 (6 bases). The V gene lost 2 bases and the J gene lost 2 bases, with 12 bases spanning the gap. The CDR3 is 15 residues long. The germline CDR1 and CDR2 sequences are SGHTA and FQGNSA. The CDR3 spells CASSLRPGANYGYTF. The DNA for the CDR3 is TGTGCCAGCAGCTTACGGCCGGGGGCCAACTATGGCTACACCTTC.

The rearrangement joins TRBV5-6 to TRBJ1-5; D is possibly TRBD1 (5 bases). The CDR3 has 15 residues. Germline V CDR1 and CDR2: SGHDT, YYEEEE. The germline V and J ends were trimmed by 0 bases and 5 bases, with 12 bases remaining between them. CDR3 loop: CASSLGRLGDQPQHF. DNA of the CDR3: TGTGCCAGCAGCTTGGGGCGCCTAGGGGATCAGCCCCAGCATTTT.

Regarding this clone: Relative to the germline gene, one junction end is altered; a read error may explain this. The V call is TRBV7-7, the J call TRBJ2-5, with D possibly being TRBD1 (5 bases). The germline CDR1 and CDR2 sequences are SSHAT and FNYEAQ (reference sequence). The CDR3 runs to 13 residues. This CDR3 is CASTQGWQETQYF. DNA of the CDR3: TGTGCTAGCACCCAGGGCTGGCAAGAGACCCAGTACTTC.

The rearrangement joins TRBV5-4 to TRBJ1-4, with 9 bases that match TRBD1. The CDR3 is 15 residues long. Per the germline V gene, CDR1 is SGHNT and CDR2 is YYREEE (reference sequence). Trimming took 1 base from V and 7 from J; bases not matched to a gene: 5. The CDR3 sequence is CASSLKQGAVEKLFF. In DNA, the CDR3 is TGTGCCAGCAGCTTGAAACAGGGGGCGGTTGAAAAACTGTTTTTT.

The chain has TRBV5-6 and TRBJ2-3, with no clear D. The germline V gene encodes CDR1 SGHDT and CDR2 YYEEEE. The CDR3 length is 14 residues. V shed 3 bases and J shed 0 bases, with 8 bases lying between them. The DNA for the CDR3 is TGTGCCAGCAGCTACCAGCGTAGCACAGATACGCAGTATTTT. Encoded protein: CASSYQRSTDTQYF. Based on the CDR3 plus reference TRBV5-6 and TRBJ2-3, the full variable domain is DAGVTQSPTHLIKTRGQQVTLRCSPKSGHDTVSWYQQALGQGPQFIFQYYEEEERQRGNFPDRFSGHQFPNYSSELNVNALLLGDSALYLCASSYQRSTDTQYFGPGTRLTVL.

This clone was counted a single time. The chain is built from TRBV19 and TRBJ2-1; D remains unclear. The CDR3 covers 11 residues. Germline V gene sequence: CDR1 LNHDA, CDR2 SQIVND (reference sequence). V lost 7 bases and J lost 7, with 8 bases in between. CDR3 residues: CASKGANEQFF. The CDR3 DNA follows: TGTGCCAGTAAGGGTGCAAATGAGCAGTTCTTC.

This chain links TRBV7-8 with TRBJ2-1, with D perhaps assigned TRBD1 or TRBD2 (6 bases each). CDR3 length equals 17 residues. V shed 5 bases and J shed 0 bases, with 17 bases lying between them. From germline, CDR1 is SGHVS and CDR2 FQNEAQ. The CDR3 spells CASSPTVGGSSYNEQFF. The CDR3 DNA reads as TGTGCCAGCAGCCCAACTGTAGGGGGGAGCTCCTACAATGAGCAGTTCTTC.

The chain carries TRBV2 and TRBJ2-1; TRBD2 might be the D (7 bases). V lost 5 bases, J lost 8 bases, and 16 bases lay in between. The CDR3 runs to 14 residues. Germline CDR1 and CDR2: SNHLY and FYNNEI. The CDR3 sequence: CASSSTLGGDEQFF. The CDR3 DNA sequence: TGTGCCAGCAGTTCTACACTAGGGGGGGATGAGCAGTTCTTC.

V is TRBV10-3 and J is TRBJ1-2, with D hard to call. The V end was cut by 2 bases, the J end by 5 bases, with 9 bases between. This CDR3 region has 13 residues. The germline gives CDR1 ENHRY, CDR2 SYGVKD. The CDR3 DNA reads TGTGCCATCAGTGAGATGGTTGGGTATGGCTACACCTTC. Translated, it gives CAISEMVGYGYTF.

The chain couples TRBV19 to TRBJ2-6; no clear D. CDR1 is LNHDA and CDR2 is SQIVND in the germline V gene (reference sequence). The V and J ends lost 8 bases and 0 bases respectively, with 8 bases between them. CDR3 length: 14 amino acids. CDR3 DNA sequence: TGTGCCAGTGTACAGAGCTCTGGGGCCAACGTCCTGACTTTC. Amino acids: CASVQSSGANVLTF.

This sequence joins TRBV4-3 and TRBJ2-2, with 9 bases lining up with TRBD2. J gave up 2 bases and V 4 bases, and 5 bases lay outside the gene matches. The CDR3 loop spans 16 amino acids. CDR1 LGHNA and CDR2 YSLEER come from the germline V gene. In DNA form, the CDR3 reads TGCGCCAGCAGCCTTGCGGGAGGGATAAACACCGGGGAGCTGTTTTTT. Translated, it gives CASSLAGGINTGELFF.

The chain links TRBV2 to TRBJ1-5; D unclear. The V and J ends lost 7 bases and 0 bases respectively, with 10 bases between them. Germline CDR1 SNHLY, CDR2 FYNNEI. CDR3 length: 14 residues. DNA for the CDR3: TGTGCCAGCACGGAAAGTTATAGCAATCAGCCCCAGCATTTT. This codes for CASTESYSNQPQHF.

The V and J genes are TRBV9 and TRBJ2-7, with 10 nucleotides matching TRBD2. This CDR3 contains 15 residues. V lost 3 bases to trimming and J lost 0 bases; unmatched junction nucleotides: 3. CDR1 and CDR2 (germline): SGDLS, YYNGEE. The CDR3 nucleotides read TGTGCCAGCAGCGCTGGACTAGCGGACTCCTACGAGCAGTACTTC. Its translation is CASSAGLADSYEQYF.

J is TRBJ2-7 and V is TRBV9, with D maybe TRBD2 (6 bases). Trimming took off 2 bases at V and 0 bases at J, with 12 bases between the two ends. The CDR3 extends over 15 amino acids. The germline V gene encodes CDR1 SGDLS and CDR2 YYNGEE. The CDR3 region is CASSVMSGSSYEQYF. The CDR3 DNA follows: TGTGCCAGCAGCGTTATGTCCGGGAGCTCCTACGAGCAGTACTTC.

The chain uses TRBV5-1 and TRBJ1-1; 7 bases map to TRBD1. The junction had 7 bases not matched to a gene; V was cut back by 3 bases and J by 5 bases. Germline-derived CDR1 and CDR2 are SGHRS and YFSETQ. The CDR3 totals 14 residues. CDR3 nucleotide sequence: TGCGCCAGCAGCTCGGGACAGTCGGGAACTGAAGCTTTCTTT. This gives the protein CASSSGQSGTEAFF.

The rearrangement joins TRBV28 to TRBJ2-7; D might be TRBD1 (5 bases). V gave up 6 bases and J gave up 9 bases, with 12 bases separating them. CDR1 MDHEN and CDR2 SYDVKM come from the germline V gene. The CDR3 runs to 11 residues. The CDR3 coding sequence is TGTGCCAGCAGCCTACGGACAAGGCAGTACTTC. Translated: CASSLRTRQYF.

The chain uses TRBV19 and TRBJ1-4, with TRBD1 matching over 8 bases. The length of the CDR3 is 16 residues. V was clipped by 4 bases and J by 5 bases; unmatched bases: 9. Germline lookup yields CDR1 LNHDA and CDR2 SQIVND (reference sequence). In DNA, the CDR3 is TGTGCCAGTAGTACCCCGGGGACAGGAATCAATGAAAAACTGTTTTTT. It yields the protein CASSTPGTGINEKLFF. Full variable domain (outside the CDR3, taken from reference TRBV19 and TRBJ1-4): DGGITQSPKYLFRKEGQNVTLSCEQNLNHDAMYWYRQDPGQGLRLIYYSQIVNDFQKGDIAEGYSVSREKKESFPLTVTSAQKNPTAFYLCASSTPGTGINEKLFFGSGTQLSVL.

This chain links TRBV4-3 with TRBJ2-7, with 14 bases matching TRBD2. The J segment lost 4 bases and the V segment lost 1 base, leaving 9 bases of the junction unmatched. The CDR3 totals 18 residues. Germline CDR1 and CDR2: LGHNA and YSLEER. The CDR3, as DNA: TGCGCCAGCAGCCAAGGACTAGCGGGAGGGCTCTCGGGGTACGAGCAGTACTTC. Protein: CASSQGLAGGLSGYEQYF.

V is TRBV20-1 and J is TRBJ1-1, with D possibly TRBD1 on 5 matching bases. The CDR3 has 10 residues. V lost 6 bases and J 11 bases, leaving 13 bases between the germline ends. Germline values: CDR1 DFQATT, CDR2 SNEGSKA (reference sequence). CDR3 in DNA: TGCAGTGCGGCAGGGTGGGAGGCTTTCTTT. Translating it yields CSAAGWEAFF.

The V call is TRBV27, the J call TRBJ2-2; D unresolved. This CDR3 has 12 amino acids. Germline values: CDR1 MNHEY, CDR2 SMNVEV (reference sequence). V was cut by 5 bases and J by 6 bases, with 7 bases left in between. CDR3 in DNA: TGTGCCAGCAGTCCCAGCCCCGGGGAGCTGTTTTTT. Protein: CASSPSPGELFF.

The chain uses TRBV4-2 and TRBJ2-7, with 8 bases identical to TRBD2. CDR1 is LGHNA, CDR2 YNFKEQ, per germline. The V segment lost 3 bases and the J segment 4 bases; nucleotides outside the gene matches: 8. The CDR3 spans 15 residues. In DNA, the CDR3 is TGTGCCAGCAGCCAGGGGGGGGGACTAGGATACGAGCAGTACTTC. Its translation: CASSQGGGLGYEQYF.

The chain has TRBV19 and TRBJ2-3, with a possible D match to TRBD2 (5 bases). The V gene's germline CDR1 is LNHDA and CDR2 SQIVND (reference sequence). V was trimmed by 5 bases and J by 3 bases, leaving 12 bases between them. This CDR3 is 14 amino acids long. The CDR3 loop is CASSRETSTDTQYF. CDR3 bases: TGTGCCAGTAGTCGGGAAACATCGACAGATACGCAGTATTTT.

The V and J genes are TRBV6-5 and TRBJ1-5; D not resolved. V was clipped by 6 bases and J by 6 bases, with 12 bases between them. Germline assignment: CDR1 MNHEY and CDR2 SVGAGI. CDR3 length: 13 amino acids. The CDR3 DNA follows: TGTGCCAGCAGCCCAGAGGTGGGTCAGCCCCAGCATTTT. Its translation: CASSPEVGQPQHF.

This clone was seen once. This chain connects TRBV12-3 or TRBV12-4 to TRBJ1-1; the D is unclear. The CDR3 spans 11 residues. The V end was cut by 2 bases, the J end by 8 bases, with 6 bases between. The CDR3 DNA reads as TGTGCCAGCAGTTTATTGCAGGAAGCTTTCTTT. It encodes CASSLLQEAFF.

The chain joins TRBV6-5 to TRBJ2-2, with a weak D call TRBD2 (7 bases). V gave up 6 bases and J gave up 4 bases, with 12 bases separating them. This CDR3 has 14 residues. Germline-derived CDR1 and CDR2 are MNHEY and SVGAGI. The CDR3 DNA reads TGTGCCAGCAGGCGGGGGCTCATCACCGGGGAGCTGTTTTTT. It specifies CASRRGLITGELFF.

The genes are TRBV14 and TRBJ2-2, with D uncertain. The CDR3 is 14 amino acids. The ends were cut back, 5 bases at V and 1 base at J, with 8 bases in the middle. Germline values: CDR1 SGHDN, CDR2 FVKESK. In nucleotides, the CDR3 is TGTGCCAGCAGCGCGAGACAGAACACCGGGGAGCTGTTTTTT. As protein: CASSARQNTGELFF.

V usage is TRBV28 and J usage is TRBJ1-1, with D maybe TRBD1 (6 bases). The CDR3 contains 14 residues. The ends were cut back, 5 bases at V and 1 base at J, with 11 bases in the middle. CDR1 is MDHEN, CDR2 SYDVKM, per germline. CDR3 nucleotides: TGTGCCAGCAGTCCACAGGGCCGGAACACTGAAGCTTTCTTT. This translates into CASSPQGRNTEAFF.

This rearrangement joins TRBV24-1 to TRBJ2-5; D gene unclear. V lost 9 bases to trimming and J lost 5 bases, with 21 bases between them. The germline gives CDR1 KGHDR, CDR2 SFDVKD. The CDR3 runs 15 residues. The DNA of the CDR3 is TGTGCCACCTGTCTCGTTAATTGGACCTCTGAGACCCAGTACTTC. Protein sequence: CATCLVNWTSETQYF.

This chain joins TRBV28 and TRBJ2-7; D is unresolved. V lost 4 bases, J lost 7 bases, and 8 bases lay in between. The length of the CDR3 is 11 residues. CDR1 is MDHEN and CDR2 is SYDVKM in the germline V gene. The CDR3, as DNA: TGTGCCAGCAGTTCTCCTACAGAGCAGTACTTC. Protein: CASSSPTEQYF.